Listed below are T cell receptor beta chains from one sample, sequenced in a study of control samples from healthy donors and cancer patients. The table came from immunoSEQ multiplex PCR; TCRdb's copy has only in-frame clones and leaves some out. The repertoire includes about 110,000 clones, roughly 79% of them detected once, and 6.5% sits in the top ten. The specimen was blood. These receptors all come from a man between 18 and 35 years old in good health. The CDR3 runs from the conserved cysteine through the conserved F or W. D genes are given only for firm matches. Rows may omit the clone size; those that give it use once, few, many or a size class.

j_call | v_call | d_call | clone_size | cdr3_nt | cdr3_aa
TRBJ1-1 | TRBV11-3 | . | . | TGTGCCAGCAGCCTTAACGGGGGGACTGGCACTGAAGCTTTCTTT | CASSLNGGTGTEAFF
TRBJ1-6 | TRBV5-5 | . | few | TGTGCCAGCAGCTTCGGTCCCTCGCGCGGTTCACCCCTCCACTTT | CASSFGPSRGSPLHF
TRBJ1-2 | TRBV13 | TRBD1 | . | TGTGCCATCCCTGGGGACAGTTACTATGGCTACACCTTC | CAIPGDSYYGYTF
TRBJ2-1 | TRBV11-2 | TRBD2 | . | TGTGCCAGCAGCCTCTCCCGCCGGGGGGGCTTCAATGAGCAGTTCTTC | CASSLSRRGGFNEQFF
TRBJ2-5 | TRBV19 | TRBD1 | . | TGTGCCAGTAGTGTATCCGGGACAGCGGAGACCCAGTACTTC | CASSVSGTAETQYF
TRBJ1-2 | TRBV19 | . | . | TGTGCCAGTAATGGACGAACCAACTATGGCTACACCTTC | CASNGRTNYGYTF
TRBJ1-1 | TRBV5-4 | TRBD1 | once | TGTGCCAGCATCGCGGACAGGGGAGGAACTGAAGCTTTCTTT | CASIADRGGTEAFF
TRBJ2-1 | TRBV27 | TRBD2 | once | TGTGCCAGCAGTTTAACTCTTAGCGGGGACCCCTACAATGAGCAGTTCTTC | CASSLTLSGDPYNEQFF
TRBJ2-4 | TRBV21-1 | . | . | TGTGCCAGCAGCAAAGTACCCCAAATTTCAGGGACAGGGGTAGCCAAAAACATTCAGTACTTC | CASSKVPQISGTGVAKNIQYF
TRBJ1-2 | TRBV4-1 | TRBD1 | . | TGCGCCAGCAGCCAAGATCGGGTTCGGGACAGGGTTGTCGGCTACACCTTC | CASSQDRVRDRVVGYTF
TRBJ1-2 | TRBV6-4 | TRBD1 | . | TGTGCCAGCAGTTTAATTAACCGGGACAGCCCCTTCTATGGCTACACCTTC | CASSLINRDSPFYGYTF
TRBJ2-5 | TRBV30 | TRBD2 | . | TGTGCCTGGAGAATAGCGGGGGGGCAGTTTGGGACCCAGTACTTC | CAWRIAGGQFGTQYF
TRBJ1-5 | TRBV20-1 | . | . | TGCAGTGCTAGTTGGGTGGGAAAGAATCAGCCCCAGCATTTT | CSASWVGKNQPQHF
TRBJ2-1 | TRBV5-1 | . | once | TGCGCCAGCAGCCCCAGGGAAGGGGCCTACCGGGGGCCAGGGAATGAGCAGTTCTTC | CASSPREGAYRGPGNEQFF
TRBJ1-4 | TRBV28 | . | . | TGTGCCAGCACCTTCAATGAAAAACTGTTTTTT | CASTFNEKLFF
TRBJ1-1 | TRBV12-3/TRBV12-4 | TRBD1 | . | TGTGCCAGCAGGGGGACAGGGCGACGGCGGGCTTTCTTT | CASRGTGRRRAFF
TRBJ1-1 | TRBV6-1 | TRBD1 | . | TGTGCCAGCAGTGAAGCGAACAGGGGGCGAACTGAAGCTTTCTTT | CASSEANRGRTEAFF
TRBJ1-2 | TRBV5-1 | . | . | TGCGCCAGCAGCTTGGACACAGGCGTGAAAAACTATGGCTACACCTTC | CASSLDTGVKNYGYTF
TRBJ2-3 | TRBV10-1 | TRBD2 | . | TGCGCCAGCAGTGACTCTAGCGGGGCGGGCGCAGATACGCAGTATTTT | CASSDSSGAGADTQYF
TRBJ2-3 | TRBV27 | . | . | TGTGCCAGCAGTCCCGGACGAGCCCGGACGCAGTATTTT | CASSPGRARTQYF
TRBJ2-2 | TRBV30 | . | . | TGTGCCTGGGGTGGGGTAACCGGGGAGCTGTTTTTT | CAWGGVTGELFF
TRBJ1-5 | TRBV19 | . | few | TGTGCCAGTAGTAAAGGGACGGGGTATAGCAATCAGCCCCAGCATTTT | CASSKGTGYSNQPQHF
TRBJ2-7 | TRBV21-1 | . | . | TGTGCCAGCAGCAAAGTAGGCGGGTACCACGAGCAGTACTTC | CASSKVGGYHEQYF
TRBJ2-5 | TRBV14 | . | . | TGTGCCAGCAGCCAAGGCGTTAGGCAAGAGACCCAGTACTTC | CASSQGVRQETQYF
TRBJ2-3 | TRBV24-1 | TRBD2 | . | TGTGCCACCTCAGCGGGGGGTACAGATACGCAGTATTTT | CATSAGGTDTQYF
TRBJ1-1 | TRBV3-1/TRBV3-2 | . | . | TGTGCCAGCAGCCAAGAAGGCCGGGACGGAAACACTGAAGCTTTCTTT | CASSQEGRDGNTEAFF
TRBJ1-1 | TRBV9 | . | . | TGTGCCAGCAGCCCTCGGACGGCCAGACAGGTAGGAGTGAACACTGAAGCTTTCTTT | CASSPRTARQVGVNTEAFF